The 10 T cell receptor beta chains below were found in one sample sequenced in a study of blood T cells in healthy people across ages. A second PCR of about 6 to 12 cycles used a sample-barcoded 5' primer and a J-beta primer mix. TCRdb recomputed calls from the 5' RACE reads with MiXCR, one row per CDR3 protein. The repertoire includes 1.5 million to 2 million distinct CDR3 sequences, roughly 32% of them detected once, and about 11% sits in the top ten. Material: blood. Receptor source: a woman in her twenties or thirties in good health.

The V and J genes are TRBV29-1 and TRBJ1-4; perhaps TRBD1 as D (5 bases). CDR3 length equals 12 residues. V lost 5 bases and J lost 6, with 10 bases in between. CDR1 is SQVTM and CDR2 is ANQGSEA in the germline V gene. CDR3 amino acids: CSVYGGDEKLFF. In nucleotides, the CDR3 is TGCAGCGTTTACGGGGGGGATGAAAAACTGTTTTTT.

Comments on this clonotype: Being one base from a much bigger clone, this may be a read error. This chain links TRBV27 with TRBJ2-7; possibly TRBD2 for D (5 bases). The CDR3 runs 15 residues. From germline, CDR1 is MNHEY and CDR2 SMNVEV (reference sequence). This CDR3 reads CAGSLSETGNYEQYF. CDR3 DNA: TGTGCCGGCAGTTTATCGGAGACGGGAAACTACGAGCAGTACTTC.

This clonotype was recorded at least ten times. The chain links TRBV5-1 to TRBJ2-3, with 11 bases identical to TRBD1. Germline trimming cut 4 bases from V and 4 bases from J; bases unmatched to any gene: 8. CDR1 is SGHRS and CDR2 is YFSETQ in the germline V gene. CDR3 length: 16 amino acids. The CDR3 spells CASSTNGQGAADTQYF. The DNA of the CDR3 is TGCGCCAGCAGCACGAACGGACAGGGGGCCGCAGATACGCAGTATTTT.

This clonotype turned up a few times. V and J are TRBV29-1 and TRBJ1-1, with D hard to call. Germline V lookup: CDR1 SQVTM, CDR2 ANQGSEA. The ends were cut back, 4 bases at V and 11 bases at J, with 11 bases in the middle. The length of the CDR3 is 10 residues. The CDR3 DNA reads as TGCAGCGTTGTTTGGAGGGAGGCTTTCTTT. Protein product: CSVVWREAFF.

This clonotype was counted many times. CDR3 amino acids: CSVEDRRGRAYEQYF. The CDR3 DNA reads TGCAGCGTTGAAGATCGAAGGGGGAGGGCCTACGAGCAGTACTTC. This chain joins TRBV29-1 and TRBJ2-7, with D possibly TRBD2 on 7 matching bases. CDR3 length equals 15 residues. The germline V and J ends were trimmed by 0 bases and 2 bases, with 14 bases remaining between them. The germline gives CDR1 SQVTM, CDR2 ANQGSEA.

This clonotype was counted only a few times. This chain joins TRBV29-1 and TRBJ2-3; TRBD1 agrees at 7 bases. CDR1 SQVTM and CDR2 ANQGSEA come from the germline V gene. The junction had 10 bases not matched to a gene; V was cut back by 7 bases and J by 6 bases. The length of the CDR3 is 13 residues. The DNA for the CDR3 is TGCAGCGGAGGACAGGCTACACGCGATACGCAGTATTTT. Amino acid sequence: CSGGQATRDTQYF.

The count of this clonotype is one. One end of the junction is discordant with germline, which a read error may explain. The chain recombines TRBV4-1 with TRBJ2-7; D not resolved. The length of the CDR3 is 18 residues. Germline assignment: CDR1 MGHRA and CDR2 YSYEKL. The DNA of the CDR3 is TGCGCCAGCAGCCAAGATTCGGCATCATCCGCGAGCTCCTACGGGCAGTACTTC. Its translation: CASSQDSASSASSYGQYF.

V usage is TRBV5-1 and J usage is TRBJ2-7; 9 nucleotides align to TRBD1. The junction had 4 bases not matched to a gene; V was cut back by 3 bases and J by 3 bases. This CDR3 is 14 amino acids long. Per the germline V gene, CDR1 is SGHRS and CDR2 is YFSETQ. CDR3 coding DNA: TGCGCCAGCAGCTGGGGGACAGGGATCTACGAGCAGTACTTC. Residues: CASSWGTGIYEQYF. Based on the CDR3 plus reference TRBV5-1 and TRBJ2-7, the full variable domain is KAGVTQTPRYLIKTRGQQVTLSCSPISGHRSVSWYQQTPGQGLQFLFEYFSETQRNKGNFPGRFSGRQFSNSRSEMNVSTLELGDSALYLCASSWGTGIYEQYFGPGTRLTVT.

The V call is TRBV28, the J call TRBJ1-2; unclear D gene. Germline V gene sequence: CDR1 MDHEN, CDR2 SYDVKM. The CDR3 consists of 13 residues. Trimming cost V 1 base and J 4 bases, with 7 bases left between them. CDR3 sequence reads: CASSLFQAYGYTF. The DNA for the CDR3 is TGTGCCAGCAGTTTATTCCAGGCCTATGGCTACACCTTC.

This clonotype was counted between two and nine times. The chain employs TRBV7-9 and TRBJ1-2, with 10 bases that match TRBD1. CDR1 and CDR2 from the germline V gene are SEHNR and FQNEAQ (reference sequence). The CDR3 contains 14 residues. The ends lost 4 bases at V and 6 bases at J; junction bases unmatched: 5. The CDR3 loop is CASSSGQGYDGYTF. CDR3 nucleotide sequence: TGTGCCAGCAGCTCGGGACAGGGGTACGATGGCTACACCTTC. The full variable domain, in which reference TRBV7-9 and TRBJ1-2 provide the parts outside the CDR3, is DTGVSQNPRHKITKRGQNVTFRCDPISEHNRLYWYRQTLGQGPEFLTYFQNEAQLEKSRLLSDRFSAERPKGSFSTLEIQRTEQGDSAMYLCASSSGQGYDGYTFGSGTRLTVV.